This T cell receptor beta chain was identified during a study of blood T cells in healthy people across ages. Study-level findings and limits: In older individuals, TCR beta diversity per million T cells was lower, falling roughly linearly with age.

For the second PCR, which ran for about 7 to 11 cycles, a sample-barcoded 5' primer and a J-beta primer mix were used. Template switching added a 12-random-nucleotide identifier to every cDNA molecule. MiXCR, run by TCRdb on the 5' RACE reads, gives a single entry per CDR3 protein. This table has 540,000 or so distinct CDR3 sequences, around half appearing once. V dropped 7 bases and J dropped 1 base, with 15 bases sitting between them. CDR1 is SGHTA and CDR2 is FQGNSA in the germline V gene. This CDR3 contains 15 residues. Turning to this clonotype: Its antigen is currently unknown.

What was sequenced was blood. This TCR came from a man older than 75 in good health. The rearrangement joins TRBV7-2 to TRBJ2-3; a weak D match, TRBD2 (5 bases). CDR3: CASTPPRVGTDTQYF. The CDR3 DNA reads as TGTGCCAGCACCCCACCGCGGGTCGGCACAGATACGCAGTATTTT.